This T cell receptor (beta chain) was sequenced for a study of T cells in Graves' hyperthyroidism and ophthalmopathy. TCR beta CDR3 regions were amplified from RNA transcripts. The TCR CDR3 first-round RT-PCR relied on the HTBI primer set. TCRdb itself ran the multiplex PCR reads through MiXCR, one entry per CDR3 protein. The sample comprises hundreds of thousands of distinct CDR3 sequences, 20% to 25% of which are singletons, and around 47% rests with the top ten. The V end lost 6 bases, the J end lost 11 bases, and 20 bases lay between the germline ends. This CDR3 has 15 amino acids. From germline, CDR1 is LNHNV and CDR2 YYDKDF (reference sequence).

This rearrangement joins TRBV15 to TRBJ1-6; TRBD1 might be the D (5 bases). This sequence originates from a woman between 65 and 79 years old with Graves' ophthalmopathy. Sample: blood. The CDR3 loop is CATRVEQAATTPLHF. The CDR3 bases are TGTGCCACCAGGGTAGAACAGGCTGCTACGACACCCCTCCACTTT.